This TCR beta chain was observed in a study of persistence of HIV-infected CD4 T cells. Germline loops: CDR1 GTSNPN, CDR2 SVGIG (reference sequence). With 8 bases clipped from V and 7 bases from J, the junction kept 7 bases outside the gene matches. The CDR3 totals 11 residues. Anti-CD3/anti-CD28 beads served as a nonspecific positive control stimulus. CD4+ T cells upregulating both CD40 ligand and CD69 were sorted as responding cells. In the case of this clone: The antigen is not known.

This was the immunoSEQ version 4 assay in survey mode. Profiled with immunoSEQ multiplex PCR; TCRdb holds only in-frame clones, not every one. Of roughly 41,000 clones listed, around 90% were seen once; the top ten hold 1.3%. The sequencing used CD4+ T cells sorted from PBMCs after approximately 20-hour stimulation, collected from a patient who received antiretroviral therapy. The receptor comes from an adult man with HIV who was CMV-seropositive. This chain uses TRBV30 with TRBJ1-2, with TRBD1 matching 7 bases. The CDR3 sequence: CALTGSRGYTF. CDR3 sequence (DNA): TGTGCCCTGACAGGGAGTCGTGGCTACACCTTC.